The rows below give T cell receptor beta chains drawn from one sample of a study of CD8 T cells in Susac syndrome. TCRdb redid the calling of the immunoSEQ multiplex PCR reads with MiXCR, one entry per CDR3 protein. In the table there are under 85,000 distinct CDR3 sequences, 93% of which are singletons. The sequenced material came from CD8+ T cells from PBMCs. Receptors originate from a human donor with Susac syndrome. The CDR3 runs from the conserved cysteine through the conserved F or W. The D gene is left open where the match is weak. The size entry is marked missing in some rows and otherwise reads once, few, many or a size class.

v_call,d_call,j_call,clone_size,cdr3_nt,cdr3_aa
TRBV7-8,-,TRBJ2-7,once,TGTGCCAGCAGCTTCGGGCTCGGGACCTACGAGCAGTACTTC,CASSFGLGTYEQYF
TRBV19,-,TRBJ1-1,-,TGTGCCAGTATTTCCGACGGCGATGAAGCTTTCTTT,CASISDGDEAFF
TRBV28,-,TRBJ2-2,-,TGTGCCAGCAGTAGACACAGAGGCACCGGGGAGCTGTTTTTT,CASSRHRGTGELFF
TRBV20-1,-,TRBJ1-1,-,TGCAGTGCTAGAACAGGGTTCGGTTTTTCCGCTGAAGCTTTCTTT,CSARTGFGFSAEAFF
TRBV14,-,TRBJ1-2,-,TGTGCCAGCAGCCATCGCAGGTTGGGTGGCTACACCTTC,CASSHRRLGGYTF
TRBV2,-,TRBJ1-1,-,TGTGCCAGTCCTTCAGCGGGCGTCCAGAACACTGAAGCTTTCTTT,CASPSAGVQNTEAFF
TRBV5-6,TRBD1,TRBJ2-7,-,TGTGCCAGCAGCTTTCCGGGACAGAAGAACGAGCAGTACTTC,CASSFPGQKNEQYF
TRBV30,TRBD1,TRBJ1-2,-,TGTGCCTGGAGCCGACAGGGTAATGGCTACACCTTC,CAWSRQGNGYTF
TRBV11-2,-,TRBJ2-7,-,TGTGCCAGCAGCCGAGGCTGGTCAGGCCGGTCCTACGAGCAGTACTTC,CASSRGWSGRSYEQYF
TRBV19,-,TRBJ1-2,-,TGTGCCAGTAGTACCTGGACAGTCTTCTATGGCTACACCTTC,CASSTWTVFYGYTF
TRBV5-6,-,TRBJ2-7,once,TGTGCCAGCAGCTTGAGGGGTCAGGGGTTCTACGAGCAGTACTTC,CASSLRGQGFYEQYF
TRBV30,TRBD1,TRBJ1-4,-,TGTGCCTGGTCGACAGGGCTTAATGAAAAACTGTTTTTT,CAWSTGLNEKLFF
TRBV2,-,TRBJ1-5,-,TGTGCCAGCAGCAACCGGGACCTGCGGAGCAATCAGCCCCAGCATTTT,CASSNRDLRSNQPQHF
TRBV15,-,TRBJ2-3,-,TGTGCCACCAGCAGAACACCGGAACAGGGTACGCAGTATTTT,CATSRTPEQGTQYF
TRBV7-8,-,TRBJ1-1,-,TGTGCCAGCAGCTTAGAGCCAGGGCTGAACACTGAAGCTTTCTTT,CASSLEPGLNTEAFF
TRBV19,-,TRBJ1-2,-,TGTGCCAGTAGTATTGTCGTAAACCGAGGCTATGGCTACACCTTC,CASSIVVNRGYGYTF
TRBV3-1,-,TRBJ2-1,-,TGTGCCAGCAGCCGGATAAGGACGTCCGAGCAGTTCTTC,CASSRIRTSEQFF
TRBV5-8,-,TRBJ2-1,-,TGTGCCAGCAGCCCACCTCAGGCGGAGGCGAAGAATGAGCAGTTCTTC,CASSPPQAEAKNEQFF
TRBV10-3,-,TRBJ2-4,-,TGTGCCACCCACTCGGGAGAGGGTCCCCGGGCCAAAAACATTCAGTACTTC,CATHSGEGPRAKNIQYF
TRBV19,-,TRBJ1-5,-,TGTGCCAGTAGCATCAGAGATCAGCCCCAGCATTTT,CASSIRDQPQHF
TRBV7-2,-,TRBJ2-1,once,TGTGCCAGCAGAACCGGGGCCAAGGGGCAGTTCTTC,CASRTGAKGQFF
TRBV19,-,TRBJ2-1,once,TGTGCCAGTAGTATATCTGAACCGGACAATGAGCAGTTCTTC,CASSISEPDNEQFF
TRBV19,TRBD2,TRBJ2-2,-,TGTGCCAGTAGTACCCCTAGCGGGAGGTGGACCGGGGAGCTGTTTTTT,CASSTPSGRWTGELFF
TRBV2,-,TRBJ2-7,-,TGTGCCAGCAGGGAGACAGGCTACGAGCAGTACTTC,CASRETGYEQYF
TRBV29-1,-,TRBJ2-1,-,TGCAGCGCAGAAGACGACTACGAGCAGTTCTTC,CSAEDDYEQFF
TRBV5-5,-,TRBJ2-5,-,TGTGCCAGCAGCTTGGAAGAAGAGACAATAGAGACCCAGTACTTC,CASSLEEETIETQYF
TRBV7-8,-,TRBJ2-7,-,TGTGCCAGCAGCTTAGTTAGTCCAGGGGCGGGGGACGAGCAGTACTTC,CASSLVSPGAGDEQYF
TRBV14,-,TRBJ2-3,-,TGTGCCAGCAGCCCCTTGGCCGTATGGACAGATACGCAGTATTTT,CASSPLAVWTDTQYF
TRBV6-2/TRBV6-3,TRBD1,TRBJ2-2,few,TGTGCCAGCAGTACCGGGACAGAGAACACCGGGGAGCTGTTTTTT,CASSTGTENTGELFF
TRBV3-1,-,TRBJ1-1,-,TGTGCCAGCAGCCGAGGAGACACTGAAGCTTTCTTT,CASSRGDTEAFF
TRBV6-1,-,TRBJ1-1,-,TGTGCCAGCACGGACCCAGGGGTGATTTACACTGAAGCTTTCTTT,CASTDPGVIYTEAFF
TRBV27,TRBD1,TRBJ2-3,-,TGTGCCAGCAGTTTAAGGGGGCCTTCCTTCACAGATACGCAGTATTTT,CASSLRGPSFTDTQYF
TRBV4-2,-,TRBJ2-1,-,TGTGCCAGCAGCCAAGCGGGAGTATCCTACAATGAGCAGTTCTTC,CASSQAGVSYNEQFF
TRBV28,-,TRBJ2-5,-,TGTGCCAGCAGAAGCTCATTTTGGGGGCGGGAAGAGACCCAGTACTTC,CASRSSFWGREETQYF
TRBV19,-,TRBJ2-1,-,TGTGCCAGTAGCCCTGCGTCCCGTGAGCAGTTCTTC,CASSPASREQFF